Described below is a single T cell receptor beta chain sequence and its context. No antigen is known for it. Measured with immunoSEQ multiplex PCR; TCRdb has only the in-frame clones, and not every one. The data show about 2.2 million clones, just under 95% seen once. This specimen comes from a study of shared clonotypes between healthy human individuals. Study-wide points: Memory subsets had estimated richness that was generally smaller than that of naive subsets.

Naive CD8 isolation took CD45RO-negative cells positively selected for CCR7 and excluded terminally differentiated effector memory CD45RA+ cells. Source material: naive CD8+ T cells from PBMCs. The clonotype comes from a young man in good health. Some clones in this sample may be carry-over from other donors' samples.

CDR3: CASSLGQGAAGELFF. In nucleotides, the CDR3 is TGTGCCAGCAGCCTCGGACAGGGGGCGGCCGGGGAGCTGTTTTTT. V gene TRBV6-6 combines with J gene TRBJ2-2, with TRBD1 matching 11 bases. From germline, CDR1 is MNHNY and CDR2 SVGAGI (reference sequence). CDR3 size: 15 residues. J lost 6 bases, V lost 6 bases, and 6 bases had no gene match.